These 15 T cell receptor beta chains originate from one sample sequenced in a study of T cell responses to AZD1222 COVID-19 vaccine (dated by TCRdb to about 2021). Libraries were constructed by the immunoSEQ multiplex PCR assay. TCRdb provides this immuneACCESS table in a form limited to in-frame rearrangements. Some clones are lacking; in checked studies, under half of them reflect an unresolved V gene, and why the rest are absent is not known. The sample table shows some 97,000 clones, and around 87% are seen once. Just over 4% of the sample comes from the top ten. Taken with the paper, the label for time point translates to: baseline before first vaccination. Sample treatment or condition, as interpreted from the label and publication: meningococcal conjugate vaccine given as trial control. The sequencing here drew on peripheral blood, taken on day 0 of MenACWY control vaccination. These receptors all stem from an adult in good health.

The chain recombines TRBV7-2 with TRBJ1-1, with D possibly matching TRBD1 (5 bases). V lost 5 bases, J lost 5 bases, and 18 bases lay in between. The V gene's germline CDR1 is SGHTA and CDR2 FQGNSA. The CDR3 spans 15 residues. CDR3 nucleotide sequence: TGTGCCAGCAGCCGTCTCCGGGACTTCCCGACTGAAGCTTTCTTT. Translation gives CASSRLRDFPTEAFF. Full variable domain (rest looked up from reference TRBV7-2 and TRBJ1-1): GAGVSQSPSNKVTEKGKDVELRCDPISGHTALYWYRQSLGQGLEFLIYFQGNSAPDKSGLPSDRFSAERTGGSVSTLTIQRTQQEDSAVYLCASSRLRDFPTEAFFGQGTRLTVV.

The rearrangement uses TRBV5-1 and TRBJ2-7, with D unresolved. The CDR3 sequence is 15 residues long. CDR1 is SGHRS, CDR2 YFSETQ, per germline. With 2 bases removed from V and 2 bases from J, the gap between germline ends came to 14 bases. The CDR3 is CASSFSNDGAYEQYF. CDR3 DNA: TGCGCCAGCAGCTTCTCTAACGACGGTGCCTACGAGCAGTACTTC.

The gene calls are TRBV3-1 (or the pseudogene TRBV3-2) and TRBJ2-1; 8 nucleotides match TRBD2. J lost 8 bases, V lost 3 bases, and 9 bases had no gene match. This CDR3 is 15 amino acids long. Germline values: CDR1 LGHDT, CDR2 YNNKEL (reference sequence). CDR3 bases: TGTGCCAGCAGCCAGTCCGAGCGGGAGTTGGATGAGCAGTTCTTC. This gives the protein CASSQSERELDEQFF.

The rearrangement joins TRBV3-1 (or the pseudogene TRBV3-2) to TRBJ2-2, with a tentative D call TRBD1 (6 bases). The CDR3 is made up of 20 amino acids. V dropped 4 bases and J dropped 0 bases, with 24 bases sitting between them. The germline CDR1 and CDR2 sequences are LGHDT and YNNKEL (reference sequence). The DNA for the CDR3 is TGTGCCAGCAGCCCCGAGGGGACACTTCAGTTAACGACGAACACCGGGGAGCTGTTTTTT. Protein: CASSPEGTLQLTTNTGELFF.

Concerning this clone itself: The same CDR3 can be traced to other DNA sequences in this sample. The chain joins TRBV5-1 to TRBJ2-5; 10 bases line up with TRBD1. CDR1 is SGHRS, CDR2 YFSETQ, per germline. CDR3 length: 15 amino acids. The trim removed 0 bases at V and 5 bases at J, leaving 4 bases unmatched. The CDR3: CASSLGQGARETQYF. DNA of the CDR3: TGCGCCAGCAGCTTGGGACAGGGGGCGAGGGAGACCCAGTACTTC.

This clone was recorded once. V gene TRBV6-4 combines with J gene TRBJ2-3, with 7 bases matching TRBD2. The germline V gene encodes CDR1 MRHNA and CDR2 SNTAGT. The ends lost 5 bases at V and 1 base at J; junction bases unmatched: 9. The CDR3 contains 16 residues. CDR3 bases: TGTGCCAGCAGTCTTTTTGGGAGCGGGGGCACAGATACGCAGTATTTT. As protein: CASSLFGSGGTDTQYF.

J is TRBJ1-4 and V is TRBV11-2; TRBD1 matches 7 bases. Per germline, CDR1 SGHAT and CDR2 FQNNGV. This CDR3 is built from 18 residues. With V trimmed by 6 bases and J by 5 bases, 18 bases remained unmatched. In nucleotides, the CDR3 is TGTGCCAGCAGTTCTACCTCCTCGGGGACAGACCTCAATGAAAAACTGTTTTTT. Translation: CASSSTSSGTDLNEKLFF.

The J gene is TRBJ2-1, the V gene TRBV7-6, with D maybe TRBD1 (5 bases). CDR1 is SGHVS and CDR2 is FNYEAQ in the germline V gene. The CDR3 extends over 11 amino acids. Trimming shortened V by 5 bases and J by 10 bases, and 9 bases separated the two germline ends. The CDR3 is CASSPDSEQFF. The CDR3 DNA sequence: TGTGCCAGCAGCCCCGACAGCGAGCAGTTCTTC.

V and J are TRBV10-3 and TRBJ1-3, with D possibly being TRBD1 (5 bases). There are 13 residues in the CDR3. V shed 10 bases and J shed 3 bases, with 13 bases lying between them. Germline assignment: CDR1 ENHRY and CDR2 SYGVKD. DNA of the CDR3: TGTGCCACCACCCAGGGTGGTGGAAACACCATATATTTT. This sequence encodes CATTQGGGNTIYF.

The chain has TRBV30 and TRBJ1-4; D is perhaps TRBD1 (5 bases). Trimming shortened V by 3 bases and J by 5 bases, and 13 bases separated the two germline ends. In germline, CDR1 is GTSNPN, CDR2 SVGIG (reference sequence). The CDR3 length is 14 residues. The CDR3 loop is CAWRRGVGNEKLFF. The CDR3 DNA follows: TGTGCCTGGAGAAGAGGGGTGGGAAATGAAAAACTGTTTTTT.

The V gene is TRBV9, the J gene TRBJ2-7, with D tentatively TRBD2 (5 bases). CDR1 and CDR2 from the germline V gene are SGDLS and YYNGEE. The CDR3 has 15 residues. Trimming pared 0 bases from V and 3 bases from J, leaving 13 bases between. The CDR3 spells CASSVAPRGYYEQYF. The CDR3 coding sequence is TGTGCCAGCAGCGTAGCCCCCCGCGGGTACTACGAGCAGTACTTC. The variable domain in full, completed from reference TRBV9 and TRBJ2-7, reads DSGVTQTPKHLITATGQRVTLRCSPRSGDLSVYWYQQSLDQGLQFLIQYYNGEERAKGNILERFSAQQFPDLHSELNLSSLELGDSALYFCASSVAPRGYYEQYFGPGTRLTVT.

V usage is TRBV11-2 and J usage is TRBJ2-5, with D tentatively TRBD1 (5 bases). V was trimmed by 5 bases and J by 4 bases, leaving 17 bases between them. The V gene's germline CDR1 is SGHAT and CDR2 FQNNGV. The CDR3 is 15 residues long. The CDR3 region is CASSRTQGRGETQYF. CDR3 nucleotides: TGTGCCAGCAGCCGAACCCAGGGCCGAGGAGAGACCCAGTACTTC.

The chain couples TRBV27 to TRBJ1-4, with TRBD1 matching 7 bases. V was clipped by 6 bases and J by 5 bases; unmatched bases: 6. This CDR3 region has 14 residues. Per the germline V gene, CDR1 is MNHEY and CDR2 is SMNVEV (reference sequence). The CDR3 nucleotides are TGTGCCAGCAGCCTGACAGGGTCAAATGAAAAACTGTTTTTT. Its translation: CASSLTGSNEKLFF.

The chain employs TRBV15 and TRBJ1-3; D is possibly TRBD1 (6 bases). V was shortened by 0 bases and J by 4 bases, with 19 bases between the two germline ends. Germline V gene sequence: CDR1 LNHNV, CDR2 YYDKDF (reference sequence). This CDR3 spans 18 amino acids. The CDR3 region has the DNA TGTGCCACCAGCAGAGATTGGGGTTCTGGGGGGCTCGGAAACACCATATATTTT. It encodes CATSRDWGSGGLGNTIYF.

The V call is TRBV6-5, the J call TRBJ1-5; 7 positions match TRBD1. Germline CDR1 and CDR2: MNHEY and SVGAGI. The length of the CDR3 is 13 residues. V shed 4 bases, J shed 4 bases, and the junction held 1 base outside the gene matches. The CDR3 loop reads CASSWDRNQPQHF. The CDR3 region has the DNA TGTGCCAGCAGTTGGGACAGAAATCAGCCCCAGCATTTT.